The entry that follows covers one TCR beta chain sequence. Libraries were prepared by immunoSEQ multiplex PCR; TCRdb keeps only in-frame clonotypes and omits some of them. The sample has approximately 290,000 clones, 75% to 90% seen once; the top ten hold less than 2.5%. This CDR3 is built from 12 residues. From germline, CDR1 is SNHLY and CDR2 FYNNEI. The ends were cut back, 11 bases at V and 6 bases at J, with 14 bases in the middle. The record originates from a study of blood T cell repertoires in COVID-19. Sequenced material: peripheral blood. The chain is built from TRBV2 and TRBJ1-5; maybe TRBD1 (5 bases). The sequence was collected from a man younger than 35 with active or convalescent COVID-19. Written as DNA, the CDR3 is TGTGCCGGCGGGACGGCGGGTCAGCCCCAGCATTTT. Its protein product is CAGGTAGQPQHF.